The present T cell receptor beta chain was sequenced within a study of T cell responses to AZD1222 COVID-19 vaccine. Study context: Pooled samples include second doses given at about 4 or 12 weeks. Findings of the study overall: Sampled repertoires all dated from after the peak T cell response. Among spike-specific TCRs, nearly half reportedly target unmutated variant regions.

About this clone: Its antigen is unidentified.

Assay: immunoSEQ multiplex PCR; the TCRdb copy retains only in-frame clones and omits some. The sample holds roughly 150,000 clones; 70% to 90% are singletons and the top ten take 1.5% to 2%. In germline, CDR1 is SGHTA, CDR2 FQGNSA. CDR3 length equals 16 residues. V gave up 2 bases and J gave up 1 base; unmatched junction bases: 7. The chain is built from TRBV7-2 and TRBJ2-7; 8 nucleotides line up with TRBD1. This TCR came from an adult in good health. The source material was peripheral blood, sampled on day 0 of AZD1222 vaccination. CDR3 loop: CASSLSGQGSSYEQYF. The DNA for the CDR3 is TGTGCCAGCAGCTTATCCGGACAGGGCTCTTCCTACGAGCAGTACTTC.